These 11 T cell receptor beta chains were all obtained from the same sample, sequenced in a study of cytomegalovirus exposure and HLA in healthy donors. The table came from immunoSEQ multiplex PCR; TCRdb's copy has only in-frame clones and leaves some out. The repertoire consists of over 250,000 clones, with around 86% occurring once and the leading ten covering about 1%. Input material: PBMCs. The receptors shown here come from a woman in her late teens or twenties in good health and CMV-seronegative.

This clone was seen only once. The V and J genes are TRBV10-3 and TRBJ2-1, with D tentatively TRBD2 (6 bases). The V gene's germline CDR1 is ENHRY and CDR2 SYGVKD. V lost 6 bases and J lost 5, with 17 bases in between. The CDR3 is made up of 15 amino acids. This chain's CDR3 is CAIRFLAGEDNEQFF. As DNA, the CDR3 is TGTGCCATCAGATTCCTAGCCGGGGAGGACAATGAGCAGTTCTTC.

The chain uses TRBV6-1 and TRBJ1-1; 10 bases map to TRBD1. The V gene's germline CDR1 is MNHNS and CDR2 SASEGT. V trimming: 5 bases; J trimming: 10 bases; junction bases outside the gene matches: 7. This CDR3 is 13 amino acids long. CDR3 nucleotide sequence: TGTGCCAGCAGTCCCGGGACAGGGGAGGTAGCTTTCTTT. Translated: CASSPGTGEVAFF.

CDR3 in amino acids: CASSPQNPSGTGELFF. The CDR3 nucleotides are TGCGCCAGCAGCCCCCAGAACCCGAGCGGCACCGGGGAGCTGTTTTTT. V gene TRBV5-1 combines with J gene TRBJ2-2; TRBD2 is a possible D gene (5 bases). Germline CDR1 and CDR2: SGHRS and YFSETQ. CDR3 length: 16 amino acids. Trimming removed 4 bases from V and 4 bases from J, with 17 bases in between.

This clone has a handful of counts. The chain has TRBV7-2 and TRBJ1-2; D remains unclear. The CDR3 consists of 15 residues. Per germline, CDR1 SGHTA and CDR2 FQGNSA. Between the trimmed V and J ends, which lost 4 bases and 7 bases, there was a span of 19 bases. In DNA, the CDR3 is TGTGCCAGCAGCTCCCCTTCCGAGGCCCGGGGTGGCTACACCTTC. Protein sequence: CASSSPSEARGGYTF.

The chain has TRBV6-6 and TRBJ2-1; TRBD2 aligns across 9 bases. Per the germline V gene, CDR1 is MNHNY and CDR2 is SVGAGI (reference sequence). The CDR3 sequence is 15 residues long. V lost 4 bases and J lost 4; bases outside the gene matches: 5. The CDR3 DNA reads as TGTGCCAGCAGTTTAAGCGGGAGGAGTTACAATGAGCAGTTCTTC. Its translation: CASSLSGRSYNEQFF.

The chain has TRBV9 and TRBJ1-4; TRBD1 might be the D (5 bases). The V gene lost 0 bases and the J gene lost 4 bases, with 19 bases spanning the gap. Germline-derived CDR1 and CDR2 are SGDLS and YYNGEE. The CDR3 has 18 amino acids. The CDR3 DNA sequence: TGTGCCAGCAGCGTAGCTACGGGACTCACCAGCGGTAATGAAAAACTGTTTTTT. Protein sequence: CASSVATGLTSGNEKLFF.

The genes are TRBV28 and TRBJ2-7, with a tentative D call TRBD1 (6 bases). CDR1 and CDR2 (germline): MDHEN, SYDVKM. The CDR3 has 18 amino acids. V gave up 3 bases and J gave up 4 bases, with 25 bases separating them. The CDR3 reads CASSFLPIAGEIRYEQYF. In DNA, the CDR3 is TGTGCCAGCAGTTTCCTACCGATAGCAGGGGAGATTAGGTACGAGCAGTACTTC.

CDR3 nucleotide sequence: TGTGCCAGCAGCTCAGGGGCCTATGGCTACACCTTC. Encoded protein: CASSSGAYGYTF. The chain carries TRBV7-9 and TRBJ1-2; D possibly corresponds to TRBD1 (6 bases). Germline V lookup: CDR1 SEHNR, CDR2 FQNEAQ (reference sequence). This CDR3 is built from 12 residues. V was cut by 4 bases and J by 4 bases, with 7 bases left in between.

This clone showed up just a few times. The chain joins TRBV6-4 to TRBJ2-5, with TRBD2 matching 10 bases. The CDR3 has 16 residues. The V and J ends lost 0 bases and 4 bases, in that order; junction bases with no gene match: 5. The germline V gene has CDR1 MRHNA and CDR2 SNTAGT. The CDR3 DNA sequence: TGTGCCAGCAGTGACTCCGCTAGCGGGGGACCAGAGACCCAGTACTTC. Translating it yields CASSDSASGGPETQYF.

The rearrangement links TRBV5-1 to TRBJ2-2, with TRBD2 matching 10 bases. The CDR3 is made up of 19 amino acids. CDR1 is SGHRS and CDR2 is YFSETQ in the germline V gene. The V gene end was trimmed by 2 bases and the J gene end by 4 bases; junction bases not matched to a gene: 14. The CDR3 DNA follows: TGCGCCAGCAGCTTTGGGGGGCTGGCTAGCGGGAGTACCACCGGGGAGCTGTTTTTT. Encoded protein: CASSFGGLASGSTTGELFF.

The V and J genes are TRBV18 and TRBJ2-7, with TRBD1 matching 9 bases. CDR1 and CDR2 (germline): KGHSH, LQKENI. The trim removed 4 bases at V and 4 bases at J, leaving 5 bases unmatched. CDR3 length: 14 amino acids. The CDR3 loop reads CASSLRTGEYEQYF. The CDR3 nucleotides read TGTGCCAGCTCACTTCGGACAGGGGAATACGAGCAGTACTTC.